These T cell receptor beta chains were read from a single sample in a study of blood T cell repertoires in COVID-19. TCRdb's table, derived via immunoSEQ multiplex PCR, lists solely in-frame clones and lacks some. Among 250,000 to 300,000 clones listed, 85% to 90% were seen once. Sequenced: peripheral blood. Receptor source: a woman in her 40s who had recovered from COVID-19. The CDR3 runs from the conserved cysteine through the conserved F or W. The D gene is left open where the match is weak. Clone size is not always given. Where it is, it says once, few, many or a class for expanded clones.

size	V	D	J	DNA	CDR3
.	TRBV11-2	.	TRBJ2-7	TGTGCCAGCAGCTCGCGGACAATTGGCGAGCAGTACTTC	CASSSRTIGEQYF
.	TRBV6-6	.	TRBJ2-4	TGTGCCAGCAGTCCGACCTACAGGGAAGGCAAAAACATTCAGTACTTC	CASSPTYREGKNIQYF
.	TRBV4-1	.	TRBJ1-1	TGCGCCAGCAGCCAAGTTGGGACTACGAACACTGAAGCTTTCTTT	CASSQVGTTNTEAFF
once	TRBV27	.	TRBJ2-3	TGTGCCAGCAGTTTATACGCGACAGATACGCAGTATTTT	CASSLYATDTQYF
.	TRBV7-3	.	TRBJ1-1	TGTGCCAGCAGCTTATCAATGGCAGGGGACACTGAAGCTTTCTTT	CASSLSMAGDTEAFF
.	TRBV7-9	TRBD1	TRBJ1-6	TGTGCCAGCAGCTTGACAGGGTTAAATTCACCCCTCCACTTT	CASSLTGLNSPLHF
.	TRBV18	TRBD1	TRBJ2-7	TGTGCCAGCTCGCGGACAGGGGACGAGCAGTACTTC	CASSRTGDEQYF
.	TRBV5-1	.	TRBJ2-7	TGCGCCAGCAGCTTGGGACAGCTCTCCTACGAGCAGTACTTC	CASSLGQLSYEQYF
.	TRBV30	TRBD2	TRBJ2-1	TGTGCCTGGAGTAGGACTAGCGGGTTTAATGAGCAGTTCTTC	CAWSRTSGFNEQFF
.	TRBV5-8	.	TRBJ1-5	TGTGCCAGCCCTACCGGGAAGGCATTCGGGCAGCCCCAGCATTTT	CASPTGKAFGQPQHF
.	TRBV28	.	TRBJ1-1	TGTGCCAGCAGTTACGGTTCAGGGGACACTGAAGCTTTCTTT	CASSYGSGDTEAFF
few	TRBV11-2	.	TRBJ2-2	TGTGCCAGCAGCTTAACGGACACCGGGGAGCTGTTTTTT	CASSLTDTGELFF
few	TRBV7-3	.	TRBJ2-1	TGTGCCAGCAGCTACGCGGACAATTCCCCACAGTTCTTC	CASSYADNSPQFF
.	TRBV5-4	.	TRBJ2-1	TGTGCCAGCAGGGGGGGACGGGGGAATGAGCAGTTCTTC	CASRGGRGNEQFF
.	TRBV6-6	TRBD1	TRBJ1-2	TGTGCCAGCAGTGATGCTGACAGGGCCTATGGCTACACCTTC	CASSDADRAYGYTF
.	TRBV27	TRBD1	TRBJ1-1	TGTGCCAGCAGCCGCTGGGACAGAGGCACTGAAGCTTTCTTT	CASSRWDRGTEAFF
.	TRBV5-4	TRBD2	TRBJ2-1	TGTGCCAGCAGCTTGGGACTAGCGGGGCTCCACAATGAGCAGTTCTTC	CASSLGLAGLHNEQFF
.	TRBV6-2/TRBV6-3	.	TRBJ2-1	TGTGCCAGCAGTAACACCCGGGGTGAGCAGTTCTTC	CASSNTRGEQFF
.	TRBV6-5	.	TRBJ2-5	TGTGCCAGCAGTCCTTGGACTGTCCAAGAGACCCAGTACTTC	CASSPWTVQETQYF
.	TRBV4-1	TRBD2	TRBJ2-7	TGCGCCAGCAGTCCTAGCGGGCGCGAGCAGTACTTC	CASSPSGREQYF
.	TRBV11-3	TRBD2	TRBJ2-5	TGTGCCAGCAGCAAAATAGCGGGGGGGAGAGAGACCCAGTACTTC	CASSKIAGGRETQYF
.	TRBV13	TRBD2	TRBJ2-4	TGTGCCAGCAGACCCCCAAGCGGGAGGTCCGGCCCAGCCAAAAACATTCAGTACTTC	CASRPPSGRSGPAKNIQYF
.	TRBV15	TRBD1	TRBJ1-1	TGTGCCACCAGCAGAGACAGGGGGGCCGAAGCTTTCTTT	CATSRDRGAEAFF
.	TRBV6-1	.	TRBJ1-1	TGTGCCAGCAGTGAAATCGACAGGTCTGAAGCTTTCTTT	CASSEIDRSEAFF
.	TRBV24-1	.	TRBJ2-2	TGTGCCACCAGTGGGCAGGGGTACCCCGGGGAGCTGTTTTTT	CATSGQGYPGELFF
.	TRBV5-4	TRBD1	TRBJ2-3	TGTGCCAGCAGCTCGTATCAACAGGGGGCGACAGATACGCAGTATTTT	CASSSYQQGATDTQYF
.	TRBV5-1	.	TRBJ1-4	TGCGCCAGCAGCTTGCCCGTCGGGGATGAAAAACTGTTTTTT	CASSLPVGDEKLFF
once	TRBV30	.	TRBJ1-6	TGTGCCTGGAGGGACAGAGGCAATTCACCCCTCCACTTT	CAWRDRGNSPLHF
.	TRBV28	.	TRBJ1-1	TGTGCCAGCAGTCACTCCGACACTGAAGCTTTCTTT	CASSHSDTEAFF
once	TRBV6-1	TRBD1	TRBJ1-1	TGTGCCAGCAGTGCCCGACCGCCCGGACAGGGTGACACTGAAGCTTTCTTT	CASSARPPGQGDTEAFF
.	TRBV19	.	TRBJ1-1	TGTGCCACCCCGAGGGCCACTGAAGCTTTCTTT	CATPRATEAFF
.	TRBV11-3	TRBD1	TRBJ2-1	TGTGCCAGCAGCTTAGATTTGGGTGTGACAGGGAATTACAATGAGCAGTTCTTC	CASSLDLGVTGNYNEQFF